This TCR beta chain was retrieved from a study of T cells in Graves' hyperthyroidism and ophthalmopathy. Diagnoses rested on clinical symptoms, serum thyroxine and TRAb, thyroid ultrasound and orbital computed tomography. A few counts support this clonotype. As yet, its antigen is unknown. This CDR3 has 15 amino acids. Germline assignment: CDR1 MNHNS and CDR2 SASEGT. V shed 5 bases and J shed 3 bases, with 13 bases lying between them. Findings and limits, study-wide: For ophthalmopathy, model prediction preceded onset by a median roughly 5.9 months.

RNA transcripts provided the source from which TCR beta CDR3 regions were amplified. TCR CDR3 underwent first-round RT-PCR with the HTBI primer set. TCRdb ran MiXCR on the multiplex PCR reads and lists one entry per CDR3 protein. The data hold around 380,000 distinct CDR3 sequences, with approximately 12% observed a single time. The material sequenced was blood. The chain uses TRBV6-1 and TRBJ2-2; perhaps D is TRBD1 or TRBD2 (5 bases each). The receptor was derived from a man aged 30 to 45 with Graves' hyperthyroidism that later progressed to Graves' ophthalmopathy. CDR3 nucleotides: TGTGCCAGCAGTCTCATGGGGGACGACACCGGGGAGCTGTTTTTT. Encoded protein: CASSLMGDDTGELFF.